These T cell receptor beta chains were read from a single sample in a study of lymphopenia after photon versus proton radiotherapy. The protocol was immunoSEQ multiplex PCR, while the TCRdb copy is restricted to in-frame clones and leaves out a portion. The data show almost 30,000 clones, about 87% seen once. Sequenced material: peripheral blood, taken from a patient treated with proton-based radiotherapy. These receptor sequences come from a woman aged 60-75 years with cholangiocarcinoma. Some clones in this sample may be carry-over from other donors' samples. The CDR3 runs from the conserved cysteine through the conserved F or W. Fields, in order: V gene, CDR3 protein.

v_call: TRBV30; cdr3_aa: CAWSVRSGGFTDTQYF
v_call: TRBV7-8; cdr3_aa: CASSPTGSGNTIYF
v_call: TRBV5-1; cdr3_aa: CASSLGQQKETQYF
v_call: TRBV7-1; cdr3_aa: CASSRDTNTGELFF
v_call: TRBV7-9; cdr3_aa: CASSSKSASPQHF
v_call: TRBV18; cdr3_aa: CASSPPMAPTDTQYF
v_call: TRBV5-4; cdr3_aa: CASSHDRDQSPLHF
v_call: TRBV18; cdr3_aa: CASSPQGAYGYTF
v_call: TRBV9; cdr3_aa: CASSTRQGLWHGRNQETQYF
v_call: TRBV9; cdr3_aa: CASSGPPHSEQFF
v_call: TRBV5-5; cdr3_aa: CASSLRLAGGFADTQYF
v_call: TRBV18; cdr3_aa: CASSRGAYEQYF
v_call: TRBV7-3; cdr3_aa: CASSLDLAGQNTGELFF
v_call: TRBV7-2; cdr3_aa: CASSLRQGATNEKLFF
v_call: TRBV27; cdr3_aa: CASSQHLGTDSGNTIYF
v_call: TRBV7-8; cdr3_aa: CASSPPLDRDDEQYF
v_call: TRBV4-1; cdr3_aa: CASSPRGAGAGRNIQYF
v_call: TRBV18; cdr3_aa: CASSPGVAEYNEQFF
v_call: TRBV19; cdr3_aa: CASSIKSGDGYTF
v_call: TRBV6-1; cdr3_aa: CASSASPHPTDNEQFF
v_call: TRBV27; cdr3_aa: CASSLARSHQNEQFF
v_call: TRBV19; cdr3_aa: CASVISVRGVAEAFF
v_call: TRBV6-1; cdr3_aa: CATKEGLLDEQFF
v_call: TRBV4-1; cdr3_aa: CASSSSDRTYGYTF
v_call: TRBV9; cdr3_aa: CASSVGPGAGNTIYF
v_call: TRBV7-9; cdr3_aa: CASSLGRAGTRTDTQYF
v_call: TRBV18; cdr3_aa: CASSSQANTEAFF
v_call: TRBV6-5; cdr3_aa: CASSYQGQTGNTIYF
v_call: TRBV2; cdr3_aa: CASIPDRADEQYF
v_call: TRBV12-5; cdr3_aa: CASGSRRWMGTEAFF
v_call: TRBV5-6; cdr3_aa: CASSSGPGANQPQHF
v_call: TRBV2; cdr3_aa: CASSLTGNTEAFF
v_call: TRBV6-5; cdr3_aa: CASSYYSTVSGNTIYF
v_call: TRBV12-5; cdr3_aa: CASGKPDRLNTEAFF
v_call: TRBV11-2; cdr3_aa: CASSFRRVTDTQYF
v_call: TRBV27; cdr3_aa: CASSLLLAGGTDTQYF
v_call: TRBV6-1; cdr3_aa: CASSGPGQADYGYTF
v_call: TRBV11-3; cdr3_aa: CASSLDQGLHNEQFF
v_call: TRBV15; cdr3_aa: CATSRAYSLGGYTF
v_call: TRBV7-6; cdr3_aa: CASSRGLYNEQFF
v_call: TRBV4-3; cdr3_aa: CASSQDEPYGYTF
v_call: TRBV5-6; cdr3_aa: CASSVGSYGYTF
v_call: TRBV5-8; cdr3_aa: CASSPGSMGSRTNEKLFF
v_call: TRBV16; cdr3_aa: CASITAEASYNEQFF